This T cell receptor beta chain was sequenced for a study of blood T cell repertoires in COVID-19. Turning to the study itself: Specimens from acute and convalescent COVID-19 originated in the United States, Italy and Spain. The analysed material was cDNA or gDNA that came from T cells, B-cell-depleted T cells, or PBMCs.

Profiling relied on immunoSEQ multiplex PCR, and the TCRdb table lists in-frame clones only, not all of them. The repertoire includes some 150,000 clones, approximately 87% of them detected once, and about 4.6% sits in the top ten. Germline V CDR1 and CDR2: SGHDN, FVKESK. The V gene lost 2 bases and the J gene lost 4 bases, with 6 bases spanning the gap. The CDR3 consists of 13 residues. Individuals drawn from around 24 US areas were about 18 to 95 years old. Grouping used clinical history reported by participants in a survey and questionnaire. A single count supports this clone. The V and J genes are TRBV14 and TRBJ1-3; D gene unclear. Material for sequencing was PBMCs or T cells enriched from blood (not recorded which). The receptor was derived from a woman aged 50 to 60 who had recovered from COVID-19. CDR3 sequence: CASSQWQGNTIYF. CDR3 bases: TGTGCCAGCAGCCAATGGCAGGGAAACACCATATATTTT.